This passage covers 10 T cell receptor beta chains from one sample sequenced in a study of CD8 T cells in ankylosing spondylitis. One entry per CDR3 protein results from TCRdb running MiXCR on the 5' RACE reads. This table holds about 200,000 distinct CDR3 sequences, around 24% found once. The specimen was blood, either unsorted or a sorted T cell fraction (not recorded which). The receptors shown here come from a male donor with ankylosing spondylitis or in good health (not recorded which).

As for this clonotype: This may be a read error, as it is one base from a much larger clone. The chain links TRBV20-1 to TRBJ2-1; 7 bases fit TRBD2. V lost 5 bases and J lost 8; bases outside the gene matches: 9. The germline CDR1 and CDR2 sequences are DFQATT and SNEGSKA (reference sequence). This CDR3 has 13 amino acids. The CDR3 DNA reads TGCAGTGCTTTGACTAGCTGGTTGGATGAGCAGTTCTTC. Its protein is CSALTSWLDEQFF.

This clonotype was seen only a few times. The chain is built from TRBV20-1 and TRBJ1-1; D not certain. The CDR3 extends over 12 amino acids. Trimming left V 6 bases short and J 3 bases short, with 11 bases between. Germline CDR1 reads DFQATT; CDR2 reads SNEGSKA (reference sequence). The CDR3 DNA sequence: TGCAGTGCACTGGGTGCTGACACTGAAGCTTTCTTT. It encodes CSALGADTEAFF.

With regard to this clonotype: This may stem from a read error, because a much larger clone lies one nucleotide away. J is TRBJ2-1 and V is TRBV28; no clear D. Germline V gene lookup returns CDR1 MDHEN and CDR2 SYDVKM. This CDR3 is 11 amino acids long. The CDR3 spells CTSSLSKGQFF. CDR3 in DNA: TGTACCAGCAGTTTATCCAAAGGGCAGTTCTTC.

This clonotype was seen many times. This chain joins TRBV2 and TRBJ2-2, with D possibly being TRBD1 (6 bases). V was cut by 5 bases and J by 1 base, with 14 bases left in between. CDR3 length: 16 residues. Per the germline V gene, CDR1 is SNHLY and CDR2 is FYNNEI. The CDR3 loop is CASSIQGTKNTGELFF. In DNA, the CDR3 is TGTGCCAGCAGTATCCAGGGGACCAAGAACACCGGGGAGCTGTTTTTT.

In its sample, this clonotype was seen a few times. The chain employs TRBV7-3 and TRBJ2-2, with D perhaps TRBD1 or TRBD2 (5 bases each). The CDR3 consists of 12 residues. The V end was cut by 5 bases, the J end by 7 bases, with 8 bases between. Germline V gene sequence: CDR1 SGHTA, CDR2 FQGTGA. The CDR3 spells CASSGGVGELFF. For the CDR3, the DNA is TGTGCCAGCAGCGGGGGAGTCGGGGAGCTGTTTTTT.

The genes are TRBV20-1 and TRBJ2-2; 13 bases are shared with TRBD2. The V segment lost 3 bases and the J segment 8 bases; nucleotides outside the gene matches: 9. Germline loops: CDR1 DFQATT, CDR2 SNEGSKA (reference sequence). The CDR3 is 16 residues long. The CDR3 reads CSASSTSGRAGGELFF. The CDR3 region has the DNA TGCAGTGCTAGCTCCACTAGCGGGAGGGCCGGTGGGGAGCTGTTTTTT.

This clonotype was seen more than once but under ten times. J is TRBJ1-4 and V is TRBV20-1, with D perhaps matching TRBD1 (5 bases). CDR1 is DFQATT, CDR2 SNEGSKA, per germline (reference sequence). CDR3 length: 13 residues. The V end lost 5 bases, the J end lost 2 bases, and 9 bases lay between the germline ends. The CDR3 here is CSALGVTNEKLFF. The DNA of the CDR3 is TGCAGTGCTTTAGGGGTGACTAATGAAAAACTGTTTTTT.

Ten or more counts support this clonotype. The DNA of the CDR3 is TGCGCCAGCAGCAAGGACCCGGCCGGCTCCTACAATGAGCAGTTCTTC. It codes for CASSKDPAGSYNEQFF. V and J are TRBV5-1 and TRBJ2-1, with D uncertain. Germline V lookup: CDR1 SGHRS, CDR2 YFSETQ. V lost 4 bases, J lost 0 bases, and 14 bases lay in between. This CDR3 contains 16 residues. Variable domain in full (rest from reference TRBV5-1 and TRBJ2-1): KAGVTQTPRYLIKTRGQQVTLSCSPISGHRSVSWYQQTPGQGLQFLFEYFSETQRNKGNFPGRFSGRQFSNSRSEMNVSTLELGDSALYLCASSKDPAGSYNEQFFGPGTRLTVL.

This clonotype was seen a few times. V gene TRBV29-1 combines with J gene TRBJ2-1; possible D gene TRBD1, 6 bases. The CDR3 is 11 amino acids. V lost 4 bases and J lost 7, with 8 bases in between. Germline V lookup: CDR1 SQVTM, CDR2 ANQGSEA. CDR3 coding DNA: TGCAGCGTTGCAGGGGATAATGAGCAGTTCTTC. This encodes CSVAGDNEQFF.

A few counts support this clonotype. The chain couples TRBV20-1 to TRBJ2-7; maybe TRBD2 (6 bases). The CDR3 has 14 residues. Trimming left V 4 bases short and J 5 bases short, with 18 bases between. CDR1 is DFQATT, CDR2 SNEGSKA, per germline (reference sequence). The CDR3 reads CSATGAGGFDEQYF. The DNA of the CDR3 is TGCAGTGCTACGGGAGCAGGAGGTTTCGACGAGCAGTACTTC.